One and the same sample provided the 26 T cell receptor beta chains below, sequenced in a study of vaccination and CD4 T cells after COVID-19. As for treatment: approximately 10-day PBMC culture with coronavirus spike peptide pools or control peptides (ViraFEST assay). Cultured CD4+ T-cell DNA underwent Oncomine TCR Beta short-read sequencing. TCRdb analysed the PCR reads with MiXCR anew, one entry per CDR3 protein. The data contain around 20,000 distinct CDR3 sequences, approximately 40% of them singletons. No antigen has been identified for these receptors. The sample was CD4+ T cells from blood, cultured in vitro. Source of these receptors: a human donor who had recovered from COVID-19.

As DNA, the CDR3 is TGTGCCAGCAGCCGCGGGACTAGCGCCCATGGTCGGTACTTC. Its protein product is CASSRGTSAHGRYF. The chain recombines TRBV7-2 with TRBJ2-4; 10 bases fit TRBD2. The junction had 13 bases not matched to a gene; V was cut back by 5 bases and J by 15 bases. This CDR3 region has 14 residues. CDR1 SGHTA and CDR2 FQGNSA come from the germline V gene.

The genes are TRBV19 and TRBJ1-1, with TRBD1 identical over 7 bases. This CDR3 region has 12 residues. Germline CDR1 is LNHDA and CDR2 is SQIVND (reference sequence). V gave up 7 bases and J gave up 3 bases; unmatched junction bases: 2. The CDR3 protein is CASKGGYTEAFF. In nucleotides, the CDR3 is TGTGCCAGTAAAGGGGGCTACACTGAAGCTTTCTTT.

The V gene is TRBV5-6, the J gene TRBJ1-2; TRBD1 might be the D (5 bases). Germline CDR1 and CDR2: SGHDT and YYEEEE. The CDR3 has 13 residues. Trimming shortened V by 4 bases and J by 4 bases, and 11 bases separated the two germline ends. The CDR3, as DNA: TGTGCCAGCAGCCTGGGACGGTTCTATGGCTACACCTTC. Translation gives CASSLGRFYGYTF.

The chain joins TRBV21-1 to TRBJ2-1; TRBD2 is taken as the D call from the table, unchecked against the DNA. TRBV21-1 is reported as a pseudogene. There are 15 residues in the CDR3. The CDR3: CASSKWPSIWSEQFF. CDR3 in DNA: TGTGCCAGCAGCAAATGGCCTAGCATCTGGAGTGAGCAGTTCTTC.

The chain combines TRBV15 with TRBJ2-7, with D possibly matching TRBD2 (5 bases). Germline CDR1 is LNHNV and CDR2 is YYDKDF (reference sequence). This CDR3 has 15 amino acids. The V end was cut by 1 base, the J end by 4 bases, with 14 bases between. CDR3 sequence reads: CATSRGGYGSYEQYF. In nucleotides, the CDR3 is TGTGCCACCAGCAGAGGCGGGTACGGGTCTTACGAGCAGTACTTC.

The V call is TRBV7-2, the J call TRBJ2-7; D is undetermined. The V gene lost 5 bases and the J gene lost 2 bases, with 7 bases spanning the gap. CDR3 size: 12 residues. The germline CDR1 and CDR2 sequences are SGHTA and FQGNSA. The CDR3 here is CASSPGPYEQYF. As DNA, the CDR3 is TGTGCCAGCAGCCCCGGTCCCTACGAGCAGTACTTC.

The sample holds a few counts of this clonotype. This sequence joins TRBV19 and TRBJ1-2; D not certain. The CDR3 extends over 13 amino acids. Deletions cut 5 bases from V and 6 bases from J, with 13 bases between. Germline V CDR1 and CDR2: LNHDA, SQIVND (reference sequence). The CDR3 DNA is TGTGCCAGTAGTCCTAGGGATTTCCATGGCTACACCTTC. Translated, it gives CASSPRDFHGYTF. The whole variable domain, remainder taken from reference TRBV19 and TRBJ1-2, is DGGITQSPKYLFRKEGQNVTLSCEQNLNHDAMYWYRQDPGQGLRLIYYSQIVNDFQKGDIAEGYSVSREKKESFPLTVTSAQKNPTAFYLCASSPRDFHGYTFGSGTRLTVV.

This clonotype was counted a single time. One junction end does not reproduce the germline sequence, and a read error may be involved. The V gene is TRBV10-3, the J gene TRBJ1-5; TRBD1 might be the D (6 bases). Germline V gene lookup returns CDR1 ENHRY and CDR2 SYGVKD. The CDR3 is 16 amino acids. CDR3 residues: CASSFRTVSSNQPQHF. The CDR3 nucleotides read TGTGCCAGCAGTTTCCGGACAGTCAGTAGCAATCAGCCCCAGCATTTT.

The sample holds a few counts of this clonotype. V gene TRBV19 combines with J gene TRBJ2-5; 7 bases map to TRBD2. Trimming cost V 5 bases and J 2 bases; bases outside gene matches: 5. Germline V gene data show CDR1 as LNHDA and CDR2 as SQIVND (reference sequence). The CDR3 spans 14 residues. The CDR3 spells CASSPWEGQETQYF. Written as DNA, the CDR3 is TGTGCCAGTAGTCCCTGGGAGGGACAAGAGACCCAGTACTTC.

The V call is TRBV4-3, the J call TRBJ2-3, with a possible D match to TRBD2 (5 bases). Looked up from germline, CDR1 is LGHNA and CDR2 is YSLEER. Trimming left V 1 base short and J 5 bases short, with 13 bases between. This CDR3 comprises 15 residues. This CDR3 is CASSQGFKAGDTQYF. The DNA for the CDR3 is TGCGCCAGCAGCCAAGGGTTTAAGGCGGGAGATACGCAGTATTTT.

The table lists this clonotype with a few counts. V gene TRBV4-1 combines with J gene TRBJ1-1; a weak D match, TRBD1 (6 bases). This CDR3 is 14 amino acids long. Trimming left V 2 bases short and J 7 bases short, with 14 bases between. The germline gives CDR1 MGHRA, CDR2 YSYEKL. CDR3 sequence: CASSQIKGGGEAFF. CDR3 DNA: TGCGCCAGCAGCCAAATAAAGGGGGGGGGTGAAGCTTTCTTT.

The sample holds a few counts of this clonotype. This chain connects TRBV12-5 to TRBJ2-7; D not certain. The CDR3 extends over 12 amino acids. The germline V gene has CDR1 LGHNT and CDR2 FRNRAP. Trimming left V 1 base short and J 5 bases short, with 6 bases between. The CDR3 DNA sequence: TGTGCTAGTGGTTTGGGGTTCGACGAGCAGTACTTC. Translation: CASGLGFDEQYF.

The sample holds a few counts of this clonotype. V usage is TRBV27 and J usage is TRBJ1-6; unclear D gene. Germline CDR1 is MNHEY and CDR2 is SMNVEV (reference sequence). The CDR3 totals 19 residues. Trimming took 5 bases from V and 7 from J, leaving 27 bases between them. Written as DNA, the CDR3 is TGTGCCAGCAGTCTTATAGTCTTTGTGACGGACGAGATGAATTCACCCCTCCACTTT. Translated, it gives CASSLIVFVTDEMNSPLHF.

The chain links TRBV24-1 to TRBJ2-5, with 7 bases lining up with TRBD1. The CDR3 consists of 13 residues. Germline loops: CDR1 KGHDR, CDR2 SFDVKD. V lost 9 bases, J lost 0 bases, and 3 bases stayed unmatched. CDR3 bases: TGTGCCACCGCACAGGGGAACCAAGAGACCCAGTACTTC. Translated, it gives CATAQGNQETQYF.

This clonotype rates as medium-sized. This chain joins TRBV9 and TRBJ2-7; the D is unclear. Per the germline V gene, CDR1 is SGDLS and CDR2 is YYNGEE. V was clipped by 2 bases and J by 0 bases, with 9 bases between them. The CDR3 spans 14 residues. DNA of the CDR3: TGTGCCAGCAGCGTCACATATGCCTCCTACGAGCAGTACTTC. This encodes CASSVTYASYEQYF.

The chain has TRBV18 and TRBJ2-7, with 10 bases lining up with TRBD1. This CDR3 has 14 residues. Trimming at V came to 2 bases and at J to 4 bases, leaving 2 bases not matched to a gene. The germline V gene encodes CDR1 KGHSH and CDR2 LQKENI. CDR3 nucleotides: TGTGCCAGCTCACCAGGACAGGGGGATTACGAGCAGTACTTC. Translated, it gives CASSPGQGDYEQYF.

V gene TRBV25-1 combines with J gene TRBJ2-6, with unresolved D. The CDR3 spans 15 residues. Germline V CDR1 and CDR2: MGHDK, SYGVNS. Trimming shortened V by 6 bases and J by 1 base, and 10 bases separated the two germline ends. The CDR3 sequence is CASSWGSSGANVLTF. As DNA, the CDR3 is TGTGCCAGCAGCTGGGGTTCGTCTGGGGCCAACGTCCTGACTTTC.

The sample holds a few counts of this clonotype. The chain employs TRBV15 and TRBJ1-1; D might be TRBD1 (5 bases). The V gene lost 3 bases and the J gene lost 2 bases, with 13 bases spanning the gap. The germline gives CDR1 LNHNV, CDR2 YYDKDF (reference sequence). CDR3 length equals 15 residues. The chain's CDR3 is CATSRVGGVNTEAFF. The CDR3 coding sequence is TGTGCCACCAGCAGGGTTGGGGGGGTAAACACTGAAGCTTTCTTT.

This chain uses TRBV25-1 with TRBJ1-6; D is possibly TRBD1 (6 bases). V gave up 2 bases and J gave up 10 bases, with 15 bases separating them. Per the germline V gene, CDR1 is MGHDK and CDR2 is SYGVNS. There are 15 residues in the CDR3. In nucleotides, the CDR3 is TGTGCCAGCAGTGAAGGCATGGGGGGCCTGTCACCCCTCCACTTT. It codes for CASSEGMGGLSPLHF.

This clonotype was detected only a few times. The V call is TRBV10-3, the J call TRBJ2-1; weak D call: TRBD1 (5 bases). This CDR3 has 13 amino acids. V lost 0 bases, J lost 8 bases, and 8 bases lay in between. Per germline, CDR1 ENHRY and CDR2 SYGVKD. The CDR3 sequence: CAISESGVDEQFF. The CDR3 DNA follows: TGTGCCATCAGTGAGTCAGGGGTGGATGAGCAGTTCTTC.

The rearrangement links TRBV12-3 or TRBV12-4 to TRBJ2-2, with 11 positions matching TRBD1. V shed 5 bases and J 1 base; nucleotides not matched to a gene: 3. The CDR3 runs 16 residues. The CDR3 spells CASSLGTGGNTGELFF. CDR3 DNA: TGTGCCAGCAGTCTTGGGACAGGGGGGAACACCGGGGAGCTGTTTTTT.

This clonotype was found a few times. The gene calls are TRBV20-1 and TRBJ1-6; 12 bases align to TRBD1. The CDR3 contains 17 residues. Trimming took 0 bases from V and 7 from J; bases not matched to a gene: 7. The germline gives CDR1 DFQATT, CDR2 SNEGSKA (reference sequence). The CDR3 here is CSARDRDRGQKNSPLHF. CDR3 nucleotide sequence: TGCAGTGCTAGAGATAGGGACAGGGGGCAGAAGAATTCACCCCTCCACTTT.

Only a few counts were recorded for this clonotype. V is TRBV11-2 and J is TRBJ2-3; D is perhaps TRBD1 (5 bases). The CDR3 totals 12 residues. Trimming took 3 bases from V and 7 from J, leaving 8 bases between them. CDR1 is SGHAT, CDR2 FQNNGV, per germline. The CDR3 here is CASSFDSNTQYF. The CDR3 DNA reads TGTGCCAGCAGCTTCGACAGTAATACGCAGTATTTT.

The sample holds one count of this clonotype. The rearrangement links TRBV20-1 to TRBJ2-7; 9 bases fit TRBD2. V lost 6 bases and J lost 2; bases outside the gene matches: 11. Germline V lookup: CDR1 DFQATT, CDR2 SNEGSKA (reference sequence). This CDR3 spans 15 amino acids. CDR3 sequence reads: CSAEDMTSGTYEQYF. DNA of the CDR3: TGCAGTGCCGAAGATATGACTAGCGGTACCTACGAGCAGTACTTC.

The rearrangement uses TRBV5-1 and TRBJ2-7, with D possibly being TRBD1 (5 bases). V lost 4 bases, J lost 3 bases, and 14 bases lay in between. The CDR3 totals 14 residues. Germline V gene sequence: CDR1 SGHRS, CDR2 YFSETQ. In DNA form, the CDR3 reads TGCGCCAGCAGCAAAGACCAGGGCCGCTACGAGCAGTACTTC. Residues: CASSKDQGRYEQYF. The complete variable domain, with remaining parts taken from reference TRBV5-1 and TRBJ2-7, reads KAGVTQTPRYLIKTRGQQVTLSCSPISGHRSVSWYQQTPGQGLQFLFEYFSETQRNKGNFPGRFSGRQFSNSRSEMNVSTLELGDSALYLCASSKDQGRYEQYFGPGTRLTVT.

The chain is built from TRBV19 and TRBJ1-2; 7 nucleotides match TRBD1. With 3 bases clipped from V and 8 bases from J, the junction kept 12 bases outside the gene matches. Germline V gene sequence: CDR1 LNHDA, CDR2 SQIVND (reference sequence). The CDR3 is made up of 15 amino acids. The chain's CDR3 is CASSMPPDRDYGYTF. CDR3 coding DNA: TGTGCCAGTAGTATGCCCCCCGACAGGGATTACGGCTACACCTTC. The full variable domain, with the rest looked up from reference TRBV19 and TRBJ1-2, is DGGITQSPKYLFRKEGQNVTLSCEQNLNHDAMYWYRQDPGQGLRLIYYSQIVNDFQKGDIAEGYSVSREKKESFPLTVTSAQKNPTAFYLCASSMPPDRDYGYTFGSGTRLTVV.